The 20 T cell receptor beta chains below come from one sample, sequenced in a study of blood T cell repertoires in COVID-19. Clones were sequenced by immunoSEQ multiplex PCR, and TCRdb holds only the in-frame ones, with some missing. Of some 100,000 clones in the sample, about 88% were seen once. Specimen: peripheral blood. These receptors all come from a woman over 75 with active COVID-19.

This clone occurred a few times. This sequence joins TRBV5-1 and TRBJ2-5, with D perhaps matching TRBD2 (7 bases). CDR1 is SGHRS and CDR2 is YFSETQ in the germline V gene. This CDR3 comprises 14 residues. Trimming took off 7 bases at V and 4 bases at J, with 17 bases between the two ends. The CDR3 DNA sequence: TGCGCCAGCGCGATAAGCGGGACATCAGAGACCCAGTACTTC. Residues: CASAISGTSETQYF.

This clone was recorded only once. J is TRBJ1-5 and V is TRBV28, with 7 bases lining up with TRBD1. The V gene's germline CDR1 is MDHEN and CDR2 SYDVKM. V lost 6 bases to trimming and J lost 7 bases; unmatched junction nucleotides: 3. CDR3 size: 12 residues. CDR3 region: CASRSGGQPQHF. The DNA of the CDR3 is TGTGCCAGCAGGTCAGGGGGGCAGCCCCAGCATTTT.

This clone was picked up one time. The V call is TRBV6-1, the J call TRBJ2-7; 8 positions match TRBD1. Trimming removed 3 bases from V and 2 bases from J; junction bases left unmatched: 18. This CDR3 has 19 residues. Germline V gives CDR1 MNHNS, CDR2 SASEGT. The CDR3 DNA reads TGTGCCAGCAGTGACTGGACAGGGCATGGGTCGATAAATACCTACGAGCAGTACTTC. Translation gives CASSDWTGHGSINTYEQYF.

The chain employs TRBV6-7 and TRBJ2-3; no clear D. TRBV6-7 is annotated as an ORF whose role is uncertain. The CDR3 covers 12 residues. V lost 5 bases and J lost 4, with 7 bases in between. The CDR3 region is CASSPCSDTQYF. For the CDR3, the DNA is TGTGCCAGCAGTCCCTGTTCAGATACGCAGTATTTT.

This chain connects TRBV5-1 to TRBJ2-2; unclear D gene. Trimming took off 0 bases at V and 4 bases at J, with 10 bases between the two ends. The CDR3 consists of 15 residues. CDR1 and CDR2 (germline): SGHRS, YFSETQ. The chain's CDR3 is CASSLDAHSTGELFF. CDR3 sequence (DNA): TGCGCCAGCAGCTTGGATGCCCACAGCACCGGGGAGCTGTTTTTT.

V and J are TRBV7-2 and TRBJ2-1; a possible D gene is TRBD2 (5 bases). Trimming cost V 4 bases and J 10 bases, with 20 bases left between them. The CDR3 spans 15 residues. Germline V CDR1 and CDR2: SGHTA, FQGNSA. In DNA form, the CDR3 reads TGTGCCAGCAGCTCCCGGGTAGCCGGGGTGGGCGAGCAGTTCTTC. It specifies CASSSRVAGVGEQFF.

The chain employs TRBV9 and TRBJ2-1, with 9 bases aligning to TRBD2. There are 18 residues in the CDR3. J lost 6 bases, V lost 0 bases, and 13 bases had no gene match. The V gene's germline CDR1 is SGDLS and CDR2 YYNGEE. The CDR3 spells CASSVAPGRSGRRNEQFF. The DNA of the CDR3 is TGTGCCAGCAGCGTAGCGCCCGGGAGAAGCGGGAGGCGCAATGAGCAGTTCTTC.

In this sample, this clone turned up once. V usage is TRBV5-4 and J usage is TRBJ2-7; 7 bases align to TRBD2. Unmatched junction bases numbered 14, after V lost 10 bases and J lost 7 bases. Germline CDR1 and CDR2: SGHNT and YYREEE (reference sequence). The CDR3 contains 13 residues. CDR3 residues: CALGRETWGEQYF. The DNA of the CDR3 is TGTGCCCTGGGGCGGGAGACATGGGGGGAGCAGTACTTC.

The chain is built from TRBV11-2 and TRBJ1-4, with no clear D. The CDR3 contains 13 residues. Between the trimmed V and J ends, which lost 4 bases and 7 bases, there was a span of 10 bases. Germline CDR1 SGHAT, CDR2 FQNNGV. This chain's CDR3 is CASSSPYGEKLFF. Here the CDR3 DNA reads TGTGCCAGCAGCTCGCCGTACGGTGAAAAACTGTTTTTT.

The rearrangement uses TRBV29-1 and TRBJ2-7; the match to TRBD2 covers 9 bases. This CDR3 has 14 residues. The junction had 6 bases not matched to a gene; V was cut back by 4 bases and J by 2 bases. The germline V gene encodes CDR1 SQVTM and CDR2 ANQGSEA. The CDR3: CSVGLSGRTYEQYF. In DNA form, the CDR3 reads TGCAGCGTTGGGTTGAGCGGGAGGACCTACGAGCAGTACTTC.

This chain links TRBV5-1 with TRBJ2-7, with D uncertain. Deletions cut 4 bases from V and 3 bases from J, with 20 bases between. This CDR3 is 16 amino acids long. The germline V gene has CDR1 SGHRS and CDR2 YFSETQ. This chain's CDR3 is CASSRSGVSVRYEQYF. As DNA, the CDR3 is TGCGCCAGCAGCAGGTCAGGTGTGTCAGTACGCTACGAGCAGTACTTC.

In DNA, the CDR3 is TGTGCCAGCAGTTACCGCTCTGGGGCCAACGTCCTGACTTTC. It yields the protein CASSYRSGANVLTF. J is TRBJ2-6 and V is TRBV6-2 or TRBV6-3, with D hard to call. Germline CDR1 reads MNHEY; CDR2 reads SVGEGT. The CDR3 covers 14 residues. The germline V and J ends were trimmed by 2 bases and 0 bases, with 2 bases remaining between them.

This chain joins TRBV5-1 and TRBJ2-7; tentatively, D is TRBD2 (6 bases). The germline V gene has CDR1 SGHRS and CDR2 YFSETQ. Trimming took off 3 bases at V and 3 bases at J, with 13 bases between the two ends. The CDR3 spans 14 residues. CDR3 amino acids: CASSWTGEVYEQYF. In nucleotides, the CDR3 is TGCGCCAGCAGCTGGACGGGAGAAGTCTACGAGCAGTACTTC. Variable domain in full (rest from reference TRBV5-1 and TRBJ2-7): KAGVTQTPRYLIKTRGQQVTLSCSPISGHRSVSWYQQTPGQGLQFLFEYFSETQRNKGNFPGRFSGRQFSNSRSEMNVSTLELGDSALYLCASSWTGEVYEQYFGPGTRLTVT.

The CDR3 region has the DNA TGTGCCAGCAGCCCAAAACCAGGGACTAGCGGGGTCTACAATGAGCAGTTCTTC. Translation gives CASSPKPGTSGVYNEQFF. The chain is built from TRBV7-9 and TRBJ2-1, with 13 bases lining up with TRBD2. Germline assignment: CDR1 SEHNR and CDR2 FQNEAQ (reference sequence). V shed 5 bases and J 3 bases; nucleotides not matched to a gene: 10. This CDR3 region has 18 residues.

The chain combines TRBV6-5 with TRBJ2-1; TRBD1 matches at 7 bases. The CDR3 runs 15 residues. Germline assignment: CDR1 MNHEY and CDR2 SVGAGI. After removal of 6 bases from V and 5 bases from J, the junction contained 10 bases not matched to a gene. CDR3 protein: CASRGGWDSNNEQFF. The CDR3 DNA follows: TGTGCCAGCAGAGGAGGCTGGGACAGCAACAATGAGCAGTTCTTC.

This chain connects TRBV9 to TRBJ1-6; no clear D. Germline values: CDR1 SGDLS, CDR2 YYNGEE. This CDR3 comprises 15 residues. V was pared by 4 bases and J by 6 bases, with 14 bases between. The CDR3 is CASSPFEGSNSPLHF. CDR3 in DNA: TGTGCCAGCAGCCCCTTTGAGGGCTCTAATTCACCCCTCCACTTT.

The chain employs TRBV29-1 and TRBJ2-3; D is perhaps TRBD1 (6 bases). The germline V and J ends were trimmed by 7 bases and 2 bases, with 13 bases remaining between them. This CDR3 has 13 amino acids. Germline V lookup: CDR1 SQVTM, CDR2 ANQGSEA. DNA of the CDR3: TGCAGCGCCGAGGGGGTCCCCACAGATACGCAGTATTTT. Amino acid sequence: CSAEGVPTDTQYF.

The CDR3 bases are TGTGCCAGCAGCGTTGGCAAAGCTAACTATGGCTACACCTTC. It translates to CASSVGKANYGYTF. The chain carries TRBV9 and TRBJ1-2; D remains ambiguous. CDR1 and CDR2 from the germline V gene are SGDLS and YYNGEE. The CDR3 covers 14 residues. V was clipped by 2 bases and J by 0 bases, with 8 bases between them.

In this sample, this clone turned up once. This chain uses TRBV5-5 with TRBJ2-5; weak D call: TRBD1 (6 bases). The CDR3 sequence is 16 residues long. CDR1 is SGHKS and CDR2 is YYEKEE in the germline V gene (reference sequence). The V and J ends lost 2 bases and 2 bases respectively, with 16 bases between them. The CDR3 here is CASSFDLRGWQETQYF. In nucleotides, the CDR3 is TGTGCCAGCAGCTTCGACCTCAGGGGATGGCAAGAGACCCAGTACTTC. The full variable domain, completed using reference TRBV5-5 and TRBJ2-5, is DAGVTQSPTHLIKTRGQQVTLRCSPISGHKSVSWYQQVLGQGPQFIFQYYEKEERGRGNFPDRFSARQFPNYSSELNVNALLLGDSALYLCASSFDLRGWQETQYFGPGTRLLVL.

The rearrangement uses TRBV7-2 and TRBJ1-1, with D unresolved. Germline CDR1 and CDR2: SGHTA and FQGNSA. The CDR3 runs 15 residues. Trimming took off 5 bases at V and 0 bases at J, with 13 bases between the two ends. Written as DNA, the CDR3 is TGTGCCAGCAGCGAATACATCCTCATGAACACTGAAGCTTTCTTT. This gives the protein CASSEYILMNTEAFF.